These 8 T cell receptor beta chains share one sample of origin, sequenced in a study of a mutant IDH1 vaccine in newly diagnosed glioma. Time point denoted: week 47, end of study. The vaccine gave 300 ug of a 20-mer mutant IDH1 peptide subcutaneously per dose. The antigens for these receptors are not known. Profiled with immunoSEQ multiplex PCR; TCRdb holds only in-frame clones, not every one. There are 9,500 to 12,000 clones in the sample; roughly four fifths occur only once, and around a sixth lies in the top ten. Sequencing was performed on PBMCs, taken from a glioma patient whose treatment included an IDH1 peptide vaccine. These receptors all stem from a man under 40 with glioma.

V is TRBV7-8 and J is TRBJ1-1; D is perhaps TRBD1 (6 bases). The germline gives CDR1 SGHVS, CDR2 FQNEAQ. CDR3 size: 15 residues. V gave up 1 base and J gave up 11 bases, with 20 bases separating them. CDR3 sequence reads: CASSLDRGPPEFAFF. In nucleotides, the CDR3 is TGTGCCAGCAGCTTAGACCGGGGGCCCCCGGAATTTGCTTTCTTT.

V usage is TRBV18 and J usage is TRBJ1-5, with 7 bases fitting TRBD1. The CDR3 spans 14 residues. Looked up from germline, CDR1 is KGHSH and CDR2 is LQKENI. V lost 3 bases to trimming and J lost 2 bases; unmatched junction nucleotides: 1. Here the CDR3 reads CASSPTGGNQPQHF. The CDR3 DNA sequence: TGTGCCAGCTCACCTACAGGGGGCAATCAGCCCCAGCATTTT.

The rearrangement uses TRBV7-9 and TRBJ2-2, with D perhaps being TRBD1 or TRBD2 (7 bases each). Deletions cut 5 bases from V and 1 base from J, with 11 bases between. This CDR3 region has 15 residues. Germline CDR1 SEHNR, CDR2 FQNEAQ (reference sequence). The CDR3, as DNA: TGTGCCAGCAGCGCCAGGGGGGGGAACACCGGGGAGCTGTTTTTT. It codes for CASSARGGNTGELFF.

This rearrangement joins TRBV7-9 to TRBJ2-2; 12 bases fit TRBD1. V gave up 6 bases and J gave up 7 bases; unmatched junction bases: 9. The CDR3 is made up of 16 amino acids. Germline V gives CDR1 SEHNR, CDR2 FQNEAQ (reference sequence). For the CDR3, the DNA is TGTGCCAGCAGTTCCGGGACAGGGGGCCCGGACGGGGAGCTGTTTTTT. It yields the protein CASSSGTGGPDGELFF.

The chain couples TRBV7-9 to TRBJ1-1; D call uncertain. This CDR3 comprises 16 residues. V was pared by 6 bases and J by 0 bases, with 17 bases between. Germline V CDR1 and CDR2: SEHNR, FQNEAQ (reference sequence). The CDR3 loop reads CASRRSGETVNTEAFF. Written as DNA, the CDR3 is TGTGCCAGCAGACGAAGCGGGGAAACGGTGAACACTGAAGCTTTCTTT.

V gene TRBV18 combines with J gene TRBJ2-7; D is unclear. Per germline, CDR1 KGHSH and CDR2 LQKENI. With 6 bases removed from V and 2 bases from J, the gap between germline ends came to 5 bases. CDR3 size: 11 residues. The CDR3 is CASSPTYEQYF. Here the CDR3 DNA reads TGTGCCAGCTCGCCCACCTACGAGCAGTACTTC. The entire variable domain, with the rest obtained from reference TRBV18 and TRBJ2-7, is as follows: NAGVMQNPRHLVRRRGQEARLRCSPMKGHSHVYWYRQLPEEGLKFMVYLQKENIIDESGMPKERFSAEFPKEGPSILRIQQVVRGDSAAYFCASSPTYEQYFGPGTRLTVT.

The J gene is TRBJ2-7, the V gene TRBV4-1; D perhaps matches TRBD1 (6 bases). This CDR3 comprises 15 residues. V lost 5 bases to trimming and J lost 4 bases, with 18 bases between them. The V gene's germline CDR1 is MGHRA and CDR2 YSYEKL. CDR3 region: CASSKTAGTPYEQYF. The CDR3 DNA sequence: TGCGCCAGCAGCAAAACGGCCGGGACACCTTACGAGCAGTACTTC.

The chain has TRBV7-2 and TRBJ1-3; maybe TRBD1 (5 bases). The CDR3 has 15 residues. The V gene lost 5 bases and the J gene lost 0 bases, with 11 bases spanning the gap. Germline V gene data show CDR1 as SGHTA and CDR2 as FQGNSA. The chain's CDR3 is CASSPGTSSGNTIYF. In nucleotides, the CDR3 is TGTGCCAGCAGCCCTGGGACCTCCTCTGGAAACACCATATATTTT.